This paragraph covers one T cell receptor (beta chain) sequence. Germline CDR1 reads DFQATT; CDR2 reads SNEGSKA (reference sequence). The length of the CDR3 is 15 residues. V lost 3 bases to trimming and J lost 1 base, with 13 bases between them. These data originate in a study of blood T cell repertoires in COVID-19. In the study's own analysis: Amplification from reference gene primers served as the basis for estimated nucleated cell counts. The repertoire was sequenced with immunoSEQ multiplex PCR; TCRdb's copy has only in-frame clones and lacks some. Clone size and V and J calls were adopted from that table, with D and trimming inferred from the DNA. The table lists 92,000 or so clones, 72% of them singletons.

The receptor was isolated from a woman of 80 years or more with acute or convalescent COVID-19. Sequenced sample: peripheral blood. The J gene is TRBJ1-3, the V gene TRBV20-1, with D possibly matching TRBD1 (5 bases). The CDR3 sequence is CSASGGGNSGNTIYF. CDR3 nucleotides: TGCAGTGCTAGTGGGGGGGGAAATTCTGGAAACACCATATATTTT.